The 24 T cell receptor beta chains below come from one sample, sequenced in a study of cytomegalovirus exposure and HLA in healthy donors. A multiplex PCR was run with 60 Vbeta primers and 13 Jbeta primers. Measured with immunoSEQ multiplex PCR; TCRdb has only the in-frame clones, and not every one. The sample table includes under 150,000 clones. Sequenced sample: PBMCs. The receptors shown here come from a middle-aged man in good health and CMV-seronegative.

Here the CDR3 reads CASSLARVNTEAFF. CDR3 in DNA: TGCGCCAGCAGCTTGGCCAGGGTGAACACTGAAGCTTTCTTT. The V call is TRBV5-1, the J call TRBJ1-1; D might be TRBD1 (5 bases). This CDR3 comprises 14 residues. The V gene's germline CDR1 is SGHRS and CDR2 YFSETQ. Deletions cut 0 bases from V and 0 bases from J, with 6 bases between.

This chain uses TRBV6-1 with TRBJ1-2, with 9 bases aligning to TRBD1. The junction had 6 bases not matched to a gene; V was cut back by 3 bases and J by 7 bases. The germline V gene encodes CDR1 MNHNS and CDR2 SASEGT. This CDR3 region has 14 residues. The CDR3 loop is CASSDGTGRFGYTF. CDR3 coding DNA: TGTGCCAGCAGTGATGGGACAGGGAGATTTGGCTACACCTTC.

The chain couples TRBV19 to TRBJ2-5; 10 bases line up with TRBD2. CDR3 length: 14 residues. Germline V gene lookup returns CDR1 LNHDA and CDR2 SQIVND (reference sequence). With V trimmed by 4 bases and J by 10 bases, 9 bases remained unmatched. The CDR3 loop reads CASSKGAGGIDQYF. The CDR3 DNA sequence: TGTGCCAGTAGTAAGGGAGCGGGGGGGATCGACCAGTACTTC.

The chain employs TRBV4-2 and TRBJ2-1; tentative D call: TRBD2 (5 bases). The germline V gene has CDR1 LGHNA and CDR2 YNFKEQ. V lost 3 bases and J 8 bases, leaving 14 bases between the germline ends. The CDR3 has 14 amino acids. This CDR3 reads CASSQYRGGYEQFF. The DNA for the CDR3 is TGTGCCAGCAGCCAGTATCGGGGTGGCTATGAGCAGTTCTTC.

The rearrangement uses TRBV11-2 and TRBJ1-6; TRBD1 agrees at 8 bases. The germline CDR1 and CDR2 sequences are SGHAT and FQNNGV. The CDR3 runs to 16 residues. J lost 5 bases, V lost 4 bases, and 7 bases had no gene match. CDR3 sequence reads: CASSSTPDRDNSPLHF. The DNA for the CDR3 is TGTGCCAGCAGCTCAACCCCGGACAGGGATAATTCACCCCTCCACTTT.

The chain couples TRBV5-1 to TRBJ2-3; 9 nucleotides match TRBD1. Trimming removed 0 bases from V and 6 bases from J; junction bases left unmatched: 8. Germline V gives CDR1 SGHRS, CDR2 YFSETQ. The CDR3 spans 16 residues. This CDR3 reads CASSLAIGQGLDTQYF. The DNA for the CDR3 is TGCGCCAGCAGCTTGGCGATTGGACAGGGGCTGGATACGCAGTATTTT.

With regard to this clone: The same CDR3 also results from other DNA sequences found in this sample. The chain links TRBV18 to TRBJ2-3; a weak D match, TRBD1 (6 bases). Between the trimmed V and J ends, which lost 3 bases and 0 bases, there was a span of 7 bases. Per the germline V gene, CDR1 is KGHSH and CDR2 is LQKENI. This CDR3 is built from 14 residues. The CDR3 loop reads CASSPTGSTDTQYF. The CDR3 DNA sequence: TGTGCCAGCTCACCCACAGGGAGCACAGATACGCAGTATTTT.

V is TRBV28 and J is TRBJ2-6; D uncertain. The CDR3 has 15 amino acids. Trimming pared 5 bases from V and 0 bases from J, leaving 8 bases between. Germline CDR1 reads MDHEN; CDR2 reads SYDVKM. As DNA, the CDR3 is TGTGCCAGCAGTCAGGCATTCTCTGGGGCCAACGTCCTGACTTTC. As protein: CASSQAFSGANVLTF. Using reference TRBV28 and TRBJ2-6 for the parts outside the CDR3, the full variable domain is DVKVTQSSRYLVKRTGEKVFLECVQDMDHENMFWYRQDPGLGLRLIYFSYDVKMKEKGDIPEGYSVSREKKERFSLILESASTNQTSMYLCASSQAFSGANVLTFGAGSRLTVL.

The CDR3 protein is CASSWTGGEAFF. CDR3 nucleotide sequence: TGCGCCAGCAGCTGGACAGGGGGGGAAGCTTTCTTT. This rearrangement joins TRBV5-1 to TRBJ1-1, with TRBD1 matching 10 bases. J gave up 8 bases and V 3 bases, and 1 base lay outside the gene matches. Per germline, CDR1 SGHRS and CDR2 YFSETQ. The CDR3 spans 12 residues.

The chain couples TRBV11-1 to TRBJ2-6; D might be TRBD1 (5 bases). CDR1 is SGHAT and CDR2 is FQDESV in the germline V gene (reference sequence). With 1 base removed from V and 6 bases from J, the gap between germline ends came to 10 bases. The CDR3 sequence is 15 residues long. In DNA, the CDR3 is TGTGCCAGCAGCTTAGAAGGGGCTTTGGCCAACGTCCTGACTTTC. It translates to CASSLEGALANVLTF.

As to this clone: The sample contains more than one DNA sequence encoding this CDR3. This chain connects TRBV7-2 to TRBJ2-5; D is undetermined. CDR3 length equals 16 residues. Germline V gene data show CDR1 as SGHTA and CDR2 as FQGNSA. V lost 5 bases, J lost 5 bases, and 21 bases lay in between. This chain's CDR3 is CASSPKAGSLFETQYF. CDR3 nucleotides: TGTGCCAGCAGCCCGAAAGCAGGTAGTCTCTTCGAGACCCAGTACTTC. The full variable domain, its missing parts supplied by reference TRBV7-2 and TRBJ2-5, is GAGVSQSPSNKVTEKGKDVELRCDPISGHTALYWYRQSLGQGLEFLIYFQGNSAPDKSGLPSDRFSAERTGGSVSTLTIQRTQQEDSAVYLCASSPKAGSLFETQYFGPGTRLLVL.

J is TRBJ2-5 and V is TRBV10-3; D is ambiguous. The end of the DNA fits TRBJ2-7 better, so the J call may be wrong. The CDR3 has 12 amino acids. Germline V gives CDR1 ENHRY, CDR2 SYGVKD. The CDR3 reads CAISESTYEQYF. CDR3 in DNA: TGTGCCATCAGTGAGTCAACCTACGAGCAGTACTTC.

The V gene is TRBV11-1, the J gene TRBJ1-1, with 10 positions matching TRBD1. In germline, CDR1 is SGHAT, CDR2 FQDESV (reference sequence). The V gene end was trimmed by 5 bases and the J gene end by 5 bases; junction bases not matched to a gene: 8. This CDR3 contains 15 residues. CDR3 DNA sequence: TGTGCCAGCAGCGCGGCCGGGACAGGGGCGACTGAAGCTTTCTTT. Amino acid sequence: CASSAAGTGATEAFF.

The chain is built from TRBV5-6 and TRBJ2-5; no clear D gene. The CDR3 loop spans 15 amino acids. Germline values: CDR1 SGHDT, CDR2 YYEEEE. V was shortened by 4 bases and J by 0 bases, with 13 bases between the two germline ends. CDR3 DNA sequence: TGTGCCAGCAGCGCCGATGGCCAGGACCAAGAGACCCAGTACTTC. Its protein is CASSADGQDQETQYF.

The CDR3 here is CASSASGGAGDTQYF. The DNA for the CDR3 is TGTGCCAGCAGTGCGAGCGGGGGGGCCGGAGATACGCAGTATTTT. The genes are TRBV6-5 and TRBJ2-3; 10 bases agree with TRBD2. Germline V gene data show CDR1 as MNHEY and CDR2 as SVGAGI. V trimming: 5 bases; J trimming: 5 bases; junction bases outside the gene matches: 7. There are 15 residues in the CDR3.

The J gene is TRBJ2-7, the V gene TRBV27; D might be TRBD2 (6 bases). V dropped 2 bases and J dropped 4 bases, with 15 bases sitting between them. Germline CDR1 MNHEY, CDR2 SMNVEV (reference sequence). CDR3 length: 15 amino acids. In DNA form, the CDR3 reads TGTGCCAGCAGTTTAGGGTGGGGTAGCGGATACGAGCAGTACTTC. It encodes CASSLGWGSGYEQYF.

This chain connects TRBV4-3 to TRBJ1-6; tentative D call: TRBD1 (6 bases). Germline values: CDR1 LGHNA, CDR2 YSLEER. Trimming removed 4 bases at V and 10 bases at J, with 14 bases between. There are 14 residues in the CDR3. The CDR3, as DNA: TGCGCCAGCAGCCCAGGGGCCCCTGGGTCACCCCTCCACTTT. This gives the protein CASSPGAPGSPLHF.

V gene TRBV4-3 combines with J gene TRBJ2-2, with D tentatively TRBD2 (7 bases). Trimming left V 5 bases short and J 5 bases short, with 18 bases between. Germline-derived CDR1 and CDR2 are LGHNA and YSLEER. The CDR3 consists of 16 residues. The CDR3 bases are TGCGCCAGCAGCGTCCAGGGGACTAAGGGAACCGGGGAGCTGTTTTTT. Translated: CASSVQGTKGTGELFF.

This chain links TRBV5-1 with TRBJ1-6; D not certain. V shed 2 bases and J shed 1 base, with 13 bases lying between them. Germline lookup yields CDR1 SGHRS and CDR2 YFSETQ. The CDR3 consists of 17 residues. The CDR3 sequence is CASSLRVGGSYNSPLHF. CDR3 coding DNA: TGCGCCAGCAGCTTAAGGGTCGGAGGGTCCTATAATTCACCCCTCCACTTT.

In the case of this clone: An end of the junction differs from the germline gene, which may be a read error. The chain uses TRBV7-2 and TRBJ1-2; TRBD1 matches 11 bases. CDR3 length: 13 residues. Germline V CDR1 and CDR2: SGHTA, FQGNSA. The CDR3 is CASSSVPDRGLPF. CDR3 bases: TGTGCCAGCAGCTCTGTACCGGACAGGGGGCTCCCCTTC.

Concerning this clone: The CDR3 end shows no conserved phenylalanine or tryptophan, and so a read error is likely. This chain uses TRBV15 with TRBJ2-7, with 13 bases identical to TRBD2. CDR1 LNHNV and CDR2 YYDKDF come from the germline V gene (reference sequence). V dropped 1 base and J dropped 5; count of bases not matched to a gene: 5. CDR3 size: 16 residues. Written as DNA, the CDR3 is TGTGCCACCAGCAGAGGTGGGACTAGCGGGGCACACGAGCAGTACCTC. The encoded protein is CATSRGGTSGAHEQYL.

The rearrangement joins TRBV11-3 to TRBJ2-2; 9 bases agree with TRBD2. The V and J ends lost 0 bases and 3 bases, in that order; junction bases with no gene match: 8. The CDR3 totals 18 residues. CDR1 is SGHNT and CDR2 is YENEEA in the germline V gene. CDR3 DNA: TGTGCCAGCAGCTTAGATCTCGGCCTAGCGGGGCACACCGGGGAGCTGTTTTTT. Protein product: CASSLDLGLAGHTGELFF.

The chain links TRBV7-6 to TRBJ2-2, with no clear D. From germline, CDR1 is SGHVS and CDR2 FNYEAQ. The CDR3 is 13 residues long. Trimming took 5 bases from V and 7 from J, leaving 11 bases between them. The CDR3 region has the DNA TGTGCCAGCAGCGATTCGAGGTTCGGGGAGCTGTTTTTT. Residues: CASSDSRFGELFF.

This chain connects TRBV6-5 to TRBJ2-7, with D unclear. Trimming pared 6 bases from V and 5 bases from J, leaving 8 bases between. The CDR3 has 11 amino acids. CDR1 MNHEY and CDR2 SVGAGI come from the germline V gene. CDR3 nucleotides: TGTGCCAGCAGGGGCATCCACGAGCAGTACTTC. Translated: CASRGIHEQYF.